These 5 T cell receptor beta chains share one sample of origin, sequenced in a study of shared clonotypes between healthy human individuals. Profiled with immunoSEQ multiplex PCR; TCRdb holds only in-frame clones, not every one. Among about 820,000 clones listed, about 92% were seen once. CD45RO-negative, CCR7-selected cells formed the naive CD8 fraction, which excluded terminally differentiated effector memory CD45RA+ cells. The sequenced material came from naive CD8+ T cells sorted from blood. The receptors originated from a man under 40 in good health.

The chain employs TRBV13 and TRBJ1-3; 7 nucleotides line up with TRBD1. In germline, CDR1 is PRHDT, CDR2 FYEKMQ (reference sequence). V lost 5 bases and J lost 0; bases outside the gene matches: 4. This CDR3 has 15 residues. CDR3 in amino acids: CASSEGAISGNTIYF. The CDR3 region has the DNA TGTGCCAGCAGCGAGGGGGCGATCTCTGGAAACACCATATATTTT. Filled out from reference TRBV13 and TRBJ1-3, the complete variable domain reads AAGVIQSPRHLIKEKRETATLKCYPIPRHDTVYWYQQGPGQDPQFLISFYEKMQSDKGSIPDRFSAQQFSDYHSELNMSSLELGDSALYFCASSEGAISGNTIYFGEGSWLTVV.

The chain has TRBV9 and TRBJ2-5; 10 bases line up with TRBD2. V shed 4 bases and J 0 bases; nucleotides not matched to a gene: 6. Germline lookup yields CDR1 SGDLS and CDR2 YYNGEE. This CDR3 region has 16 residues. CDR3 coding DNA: TGTGCCAGCAGCCCGAGGACTAGCGGAGACCAAGAGACCCAGTACTTC. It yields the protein CASSPRTSGDQETQYF.

CDR3 region: CAISDPVAGVGTDTQYF. Here the CDR3 DNA reads TGTGCCATCAGTGACCCCGTAGCGGGAGTCGGGACAGATACGCAGTATTTT. The chain links TRBV10-3 to TRBJ2-3; 9 nucleotides line up with TRBD2. The length of the CDR3 is 17 residues. Germline assignment: CDR1 ENHRY and CDR2 SYGVKD. V shed 3 bases, J shed 3 bases, and the junction held 10 bases outside the gene matches.

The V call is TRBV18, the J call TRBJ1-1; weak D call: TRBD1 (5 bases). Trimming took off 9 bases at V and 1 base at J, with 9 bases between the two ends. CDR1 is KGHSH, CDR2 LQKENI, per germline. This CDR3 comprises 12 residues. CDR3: CASDGGNTEAFF. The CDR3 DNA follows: TGTGCCAGTGACGGGGGGAACACTGAAGCTTTCTTT. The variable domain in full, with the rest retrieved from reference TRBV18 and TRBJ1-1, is NAGVMQNPRHLVRRRGQEARLRCSPMKGHSHVYWYRQLPEEGLKFMVYLQKENIIDESGMPKERFSAEFPKEGPSILRIQQVVRGDSAAYFCASDGGNTEAFFGQGTRLTVV.

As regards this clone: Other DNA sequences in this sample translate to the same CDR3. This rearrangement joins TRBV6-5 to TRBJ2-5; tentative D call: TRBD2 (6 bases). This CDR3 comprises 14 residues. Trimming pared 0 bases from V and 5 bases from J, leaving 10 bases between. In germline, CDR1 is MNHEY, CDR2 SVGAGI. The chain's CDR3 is CASSYSGGSETQYF. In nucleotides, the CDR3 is TGTGCCAGCAGTTACTCGGGGGGTAGCGAGACCCAGTACTTC.